A single sample is the source of the 15 T cell receptor beta chains below, sequenced in a study of cytomegalovirus exposure and HLA in healthy donors. The PCR had 60 Vbeta and 13 Jbeta primers. Method: immunoSEQ multiplex PCR; TCRdb's copy keeps in-frame clones and lacks some. The sample contains approximately 280,000 clones, over 85% of which appear only once. The sequenced material came from PBMCs. The receptors stem from a woman younger than 30 in good health and CMV-seronegative.

V gene TRBV14 combines with J gene TRBJ2-7; D gene uncertain. V was pared by 4 bases and J by 1 base, with 11 bases between. This CDR3 has 14 residues. Germline CDR1 SGHDN, CDR2 FVKESK. The CDR3 region has the DNA TGTGCCAGCAGCCCCAGACAAGCTTCCTACGAGCAGTACTTC. It codes for CASSPRQASYEQYF.

The chain is built from TRBV29-1 and TRBJ1-3; D ambiguous. V was pared by 6 bases and J by 0 bases, with 6 bases between. This CDR3 comprises 12 residues. Germline CDR1 SQVTM, CDR2 ANQGSEA. The CDR3 DNA reads as TGCAGCGTATCCGGCTCTGGAAACACCATATATTTT. Amino acid sequence: CSVSGSGNTIYF.

The chain links TRBV6-4 to TRBJ2-2; D is perhaps TRBD1 (6 bases). This CDR3 has 15 amino acids. V was shortened by 6 bases and J by 2 bases, with 13 bases between the two germline ends. Per germline, CDR1 MRHNA and CDR2 SNTAGT. CDR3 region: CASSGTGHNTGELFF. The CDR3 region has the DNA TGTGCCAGCAGCGGGACGGGACATAACACCGGGGAGCTGTTTTTT.

The chain uses TRBV18 and TRBJ1-1, with 7 bases identical to TRBD1. The CDR3 covers 12 residues. Germline V lookup: CDR1 KGHSH, CDR2 LQKENI. Trimming at V came to 8 bases and at J to 13 bases, leaving 13 bases not matched to a gene. CDR3 in DNA: TGTGCCAGCGCCGGACAGGAGCTCAATTTTTTCTTT. Amino acids: CASAGQELNFFF.

There are a few counts of this clone. The chain employs TRBV6-6 and TRBJ1-6; 8 nucleotides agree with TRBD1. J was trimmed by 10 bases and V by 5 bases; bases with no gene match: 7. The CDR3 runs 14 residues. Germline CDR1 reads MNHNY; CDR2 reads SVGAGI (reference sequence). The DNA for the CDR3 is TGTGCCAGCAGTCGGGACAGGAGTAACTCACCCCTCCACTTT. This translates into CASSRDRSNSPLHF.

The rearrangement links TRBV7-2 to TRBJ2-3, with D maybe TRBD2 (5 bases). Germline V gives CDR1 SGHTA, CDR2 FQGNSA. This CDR3 has 15 residues. Between the trimmed V and J ends, which lost 5 bases and 0 bases, there was a span of 12 bases. In nucleotides, the CDR3 is TGTGCCAGCAGCCCCGACGGGGTTAGCACAGATACGCAGTATTTT. Its translation is CASSPDGVSTDTQYF. Using reference TRBV7-2 and TRBJ2-3 for the parts outside the CDR3, the full variable domain is GAGVSQSPSNKVTEKGKDVELRCDPISGHTALYWYRQSLGQGLEFLIYFQGNSAPDKSGLPSDRFSAERTGGSVSTLTIQRTQQEDSAVYLCASSPDGVSTDTQYFGPGTRLTVL.

This chain links TRBV6-5 with TRBJ2-1; 10 bases are shared with TRBD1. Germline V CDR1 and CDR2: MNHEY, SVGAGI. The CDR3 runs 15 residues. With V trimmed by 4 bases and J by 10 bases, 10 bases remained unmatched. CDR3 nucleotides: TGTGCCAGCAGTTGGGGGGGGACAGGGGAGCGGGAGCAGTTCTTC. Translated, it gives CASSWGGTGEREQFF.

This sequence joins TRBV6-8 and TRBJ2-5; 10 bases line up with TRBD1. The ends lost 2 bases at V and 4 bases at J; junction bases unmatched: 4. Germline V gene sequence: CDR1 MNHGY, CDR2 SAAAGT. This CDR3 comprises 15 residues. The CDR3 region is CASSYRQGAGETQYF. The DNA of the CDR3 is TGTGCCAGCAGTTACCGACAGGGGGCGGGAGAGACCCAGTACTTC.

The chain carries TRBV7-3 and TRBJ2-1; possible D gene TRBD1, 7 bases. In germline, CDR1 is SGHTA, CDR2 FQGTGA. Trimming shortened V by 2 bases and J by 2 bases, and 10 bases separated the two germline ends. This CDR3 contains 15 residues. The CDR3: CASSLQGGPYNEQFF. CDR3 nucleotides: TGTGCCAGCAGCTTACAGGGGGGCCCCTACAATGAGCAGTTCTTC.

The rearrangement links TRBV5-6 to TRBJ2-1; 9 nucleotides align to TRBD2. The CDR3 contains 16 residues. The V gene end was trimmed by 0 bases and the J gene end by 4 bases; junction bases not matched to a gene: 5. CDR1 is SGHDT and CDR2 is YYEEEE in the germline V gene. Here the CDR3 DNA reads TGTGCCAGCAGCTTGGTGGGCGGGGGGGTGTACAATGAGCAGTTCTTC. Translated, it gives CASSLVGGGVYNEQFF.

V gene TRBV5-4 combines with J gene TRBJ2-3; tentative D call: TRBD1 (5 bases). Germline V lookup: CDR1 SGHNT, CDR2 YYREEE (reference sequence). The CDR3 runs to 14 residues. The V and J ends lost 4 bases and 4 bases respectively, with 13 bases between them. The CDR3 coding sequence is TGTGCCAGCAGCCCAAGACAGTCCCCAGATACGCAGTATTTT. Translating it yields CASSPRQSPDTQYF.

The CDR3 region has the DNA TGTGCCAGCAGCGACGGCGGGGGGGCCATGGATGAGCAGTTCTTC. Its protein product is CASSDGGGAMDEQFF. The chain recombines TRBV9 with TRBJ2-1, with 9 positions matching TRBD2. This CDR3 region has 15 residues. The junction had 9 bases not matched to a gene; V was cut back by 3 bases and J by 8 bases. Germline values: CDR1 SGDLS, CDR2 YYNGEE.

The gene calls are TRBV29-1 and TRBJ2-3, with 7 positions matching TRBD1. The germline V gene encodes CDR1 SQVTM and CDR2 ANQGSEA. There are 15 residues in the CDR3. J was trimmed by 2 bases and V by 4 bases; bases with no gene match: 9. This CDR3 reads CSVVPGQGVTDTQYF. DNA for the CDR3: TGCAGCGTTGTACCGGGGCAGGGGGTCACAGATACGCAGTATTTT.

A few counts support this clone. The rearrangement joins TRBV7-2 to TRBJ2-3; 10 nucleotides agree with TRBD2. The CDR3 is made up of 17 amino acids. Looked up from germline, CDR1 is SGHTA and CDR2 is FQGNSA. Unmatched junction bases numbered 9, after V lost 5 bases and J lost 1 base. CDR3 residues: CASSAKRGGYGTDTQYF. CDR3 nucleotide sequence: TGTGCCAGCAGCGCGAAGCGGGGGGGATACGGCACAGATACGCAGTATTTT.

The chain links TRBV5-1 to TRBJ2-5; maybe TRBD1 (5 bases). CDR1 SGHRS and CDR2 YFSETQ come from the germline V gene. This CDR3 comprises 14 residues. Trimming left V 5 bases short and J 3 bases short, with 14 bases between. Here the CDR3 DNA reads TGCGCCAGCAGAACTACAGGCCCAAAAGAGACCCAGTACTTC. It is translated as CASRTTGPKETQYF.